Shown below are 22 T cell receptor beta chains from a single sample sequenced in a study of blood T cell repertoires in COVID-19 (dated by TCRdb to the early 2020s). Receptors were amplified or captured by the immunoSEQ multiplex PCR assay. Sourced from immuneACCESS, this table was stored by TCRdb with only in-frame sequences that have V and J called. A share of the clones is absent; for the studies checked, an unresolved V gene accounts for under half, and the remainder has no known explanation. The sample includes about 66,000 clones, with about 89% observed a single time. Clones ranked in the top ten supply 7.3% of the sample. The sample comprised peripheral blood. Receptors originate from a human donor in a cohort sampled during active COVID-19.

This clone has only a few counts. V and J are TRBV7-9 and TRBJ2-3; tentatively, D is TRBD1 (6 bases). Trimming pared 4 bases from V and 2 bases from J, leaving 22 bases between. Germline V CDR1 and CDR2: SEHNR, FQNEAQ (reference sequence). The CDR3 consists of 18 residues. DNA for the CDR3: TGTGCCAGCAGCTCAGAGCCCCCAACAGGGTTTAACACAGATACGCAGTATTTT. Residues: CASSSEPPTGFNTDTQYF.

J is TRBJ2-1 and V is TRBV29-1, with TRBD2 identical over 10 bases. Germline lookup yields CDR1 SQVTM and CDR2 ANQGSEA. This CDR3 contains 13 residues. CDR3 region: CSGGLAGVNEQFF. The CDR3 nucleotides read TGCAGTGGAGGGCTAGCGGGAGTCAATGAGCAGTTCTTC.

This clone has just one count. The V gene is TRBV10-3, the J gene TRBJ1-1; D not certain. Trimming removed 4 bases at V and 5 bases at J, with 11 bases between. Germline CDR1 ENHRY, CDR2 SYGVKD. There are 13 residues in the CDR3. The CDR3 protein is CAISGGDRTEAFF. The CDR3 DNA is TGTGCCATCAGTGGAGGAGACCGAACTGAAGCTTTCTTT.

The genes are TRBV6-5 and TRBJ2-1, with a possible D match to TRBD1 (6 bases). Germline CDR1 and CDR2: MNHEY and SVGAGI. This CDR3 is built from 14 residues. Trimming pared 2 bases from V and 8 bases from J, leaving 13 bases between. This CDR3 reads CASSYRGIIHEQFF. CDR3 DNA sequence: TGTGCCAGCAGTTACAGGGGGATAATCCATGAGCAGTTCTTC.

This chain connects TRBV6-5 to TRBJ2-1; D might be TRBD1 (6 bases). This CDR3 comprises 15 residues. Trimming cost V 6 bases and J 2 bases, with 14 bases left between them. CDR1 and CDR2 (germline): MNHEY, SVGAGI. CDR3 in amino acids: CASRSTTGTYNEQFF. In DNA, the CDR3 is TGTGCCAGCAGGAGCACGACAGGAACCTACAATGAGCAGTTCTTC.

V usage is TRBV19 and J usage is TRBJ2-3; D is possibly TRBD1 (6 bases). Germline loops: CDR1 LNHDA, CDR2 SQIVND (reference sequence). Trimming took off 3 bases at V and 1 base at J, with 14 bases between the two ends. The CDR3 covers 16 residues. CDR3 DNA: TGTGCCAGTAGTATCCAGGGGAACCAACGCACAGATACGCAGTATTTT. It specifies CASSIQGNQRTDTQYF.

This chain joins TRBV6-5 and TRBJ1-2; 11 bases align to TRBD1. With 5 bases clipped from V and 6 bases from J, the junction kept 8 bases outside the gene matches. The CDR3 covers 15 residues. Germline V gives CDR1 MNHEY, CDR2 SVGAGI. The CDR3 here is CASSPRTGGADGYTF. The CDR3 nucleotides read TGTGCCAGCAGTCCGAGGACAGGGGGCGCTGATGGCTACACCTTC.

CDR3 protein: CASGPGTGFSGNTIYF. DNA for the CDR3: TGTGCTAGTGGCCCCGGGACAGGTTTCTCTGGAAACACCATATATTTT. V and J are TRBV12-5 and TRBJ1-3; TRBD1 matches at 8 bases. After removal of 6 bases from V and 0 bases from J, the junction contained 7 bases not matched to a gene. Per the germline V gene, CDR1 is LGHNT and CDR2 is FRNRAP. This CDR3 comprises 16 residues.

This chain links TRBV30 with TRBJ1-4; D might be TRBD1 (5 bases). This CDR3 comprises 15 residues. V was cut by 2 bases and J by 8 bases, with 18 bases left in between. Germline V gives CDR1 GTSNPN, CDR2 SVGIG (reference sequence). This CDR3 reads CAWSKTLGGREKLFF. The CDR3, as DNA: TGTGCCTGGAGTAAGACATTGGGGGGGAGGGAAAAACTGTTTTTT.

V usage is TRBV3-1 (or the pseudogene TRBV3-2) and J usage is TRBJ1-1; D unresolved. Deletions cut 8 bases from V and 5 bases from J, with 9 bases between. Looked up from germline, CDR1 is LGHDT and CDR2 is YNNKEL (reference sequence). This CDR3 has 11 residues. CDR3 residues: CASRSGTEAFF. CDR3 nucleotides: TGTGCCAGCCGCTCGGGGACTGAAGCTTTCTTT.

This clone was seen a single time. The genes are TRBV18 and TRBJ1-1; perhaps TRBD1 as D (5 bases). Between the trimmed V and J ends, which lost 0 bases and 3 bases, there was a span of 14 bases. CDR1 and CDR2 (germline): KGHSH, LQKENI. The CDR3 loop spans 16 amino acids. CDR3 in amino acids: CASSPPAGHTDTEAFF. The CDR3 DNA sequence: TGTGCCAGCTCACCACCTGCAGGGCATACGGACACTGAAGCTTTCTTT.

Here the CDR3 reads CASSYGQGAGTDTQYF. The CDR3 DNA reads as TGCGCCAGCAGCTACGGACAGGGGGCTGGTACAGATACGCAGTATTTT. The V and J genes are TRBV5-1 and TRBJ2-3, with TRBD1 matching 11 bases. This CDR3 spans 16 amino acids. The germline CDR1 and CDR2 sequences are SGHRS and YFSETQ. The trim removed 3 bases at V and 3 bases at J, leaving 6 bases unmatched.

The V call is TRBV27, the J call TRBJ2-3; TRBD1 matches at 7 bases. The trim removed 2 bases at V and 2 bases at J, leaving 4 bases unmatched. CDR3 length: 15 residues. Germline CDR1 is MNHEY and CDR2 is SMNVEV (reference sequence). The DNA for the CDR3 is TGTGCCAGCAGTTTACGAGGGGGCTTCACAGATACGCAGTATTTT. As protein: CASSLRGGFTDTQYF.

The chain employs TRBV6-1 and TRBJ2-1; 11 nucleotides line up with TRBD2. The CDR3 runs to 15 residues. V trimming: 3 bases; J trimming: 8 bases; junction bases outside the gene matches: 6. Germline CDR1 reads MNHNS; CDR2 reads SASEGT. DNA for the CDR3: TGTGCCAGCAGTGAGTCTAGCGGGAGGAGGTATGAGCAGTTCTTC. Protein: CASSESSGRRYEQFF.

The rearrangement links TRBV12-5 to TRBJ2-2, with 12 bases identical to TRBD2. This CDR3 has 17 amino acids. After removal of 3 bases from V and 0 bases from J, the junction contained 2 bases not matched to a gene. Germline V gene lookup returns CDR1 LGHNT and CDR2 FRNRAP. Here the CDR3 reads CASGLPSGRANTGELFF. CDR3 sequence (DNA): TGTGCTAGTGGTTTACCTAGCGGGAGGGCGAACACCGGGGAGCTGTTTTTT. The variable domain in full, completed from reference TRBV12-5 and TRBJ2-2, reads DARVTQTPRHKVTEMGQEVTMRCQPILGHNTVFWYRQTMMQGLELLAYFRNRAPLDDSGMPKDRFSAEMPDATLATLKIQPSEPRDSAVYFCASGLPSGRANTGELFFGEGSRLTVL.

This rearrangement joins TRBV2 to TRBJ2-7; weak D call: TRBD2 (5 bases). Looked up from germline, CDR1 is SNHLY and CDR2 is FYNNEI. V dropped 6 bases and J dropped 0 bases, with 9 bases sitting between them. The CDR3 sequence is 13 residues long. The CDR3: CASRLEVSYEQYF. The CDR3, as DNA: TGTGCCAGCAGATTGGAGGTCTCCTACGAGCAGTACTTC.

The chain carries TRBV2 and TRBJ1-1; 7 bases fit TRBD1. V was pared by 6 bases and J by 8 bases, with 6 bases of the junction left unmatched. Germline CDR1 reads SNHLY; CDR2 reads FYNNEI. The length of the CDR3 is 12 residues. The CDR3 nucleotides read TGTGCCAGCAGCGTGGGACAGCGCGAAGCTTTCTTT. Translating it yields CASSVGQREAFF.

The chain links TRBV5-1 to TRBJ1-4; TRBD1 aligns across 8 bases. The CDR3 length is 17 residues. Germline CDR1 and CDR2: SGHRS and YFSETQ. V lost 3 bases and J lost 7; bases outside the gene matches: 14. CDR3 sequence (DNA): TGCGCCAGCAGCTCTGACCCAGGGGGCGCGACCGGTGAAAAACTGTTTTTT. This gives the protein CASSSDPGGATGEKLFF.

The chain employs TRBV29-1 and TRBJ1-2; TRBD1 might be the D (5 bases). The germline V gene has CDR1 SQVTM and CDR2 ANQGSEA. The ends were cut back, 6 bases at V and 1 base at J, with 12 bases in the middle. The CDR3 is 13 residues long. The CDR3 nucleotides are TGCAGCGTCCCGGGGGGGGTTAACTATGGCTACACCTTC. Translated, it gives CSVPGGVNYGYTF.

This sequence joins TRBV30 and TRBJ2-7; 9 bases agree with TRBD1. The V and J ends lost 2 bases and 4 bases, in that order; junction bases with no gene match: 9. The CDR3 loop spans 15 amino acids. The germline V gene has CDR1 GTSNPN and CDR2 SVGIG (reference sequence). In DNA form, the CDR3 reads TGTGCCTGGAGTCAAAAGGACAGGGGTTTATACGAGCAGTACTTC. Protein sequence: CAWSQKDRGLYEQYF.

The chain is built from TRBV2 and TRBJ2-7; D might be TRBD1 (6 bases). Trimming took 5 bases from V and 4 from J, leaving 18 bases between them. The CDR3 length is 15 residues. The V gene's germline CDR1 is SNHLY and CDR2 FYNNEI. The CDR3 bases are TGTGCCAGCAGTACACAGGGTGGCCCTATATACGAGCAGTACTTC. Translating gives CASSTQGGPIYEQYF. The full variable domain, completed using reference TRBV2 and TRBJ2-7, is EPEVTQTPSHQVTQMGQEVILRCVPISNHLYFYWYRQILGQKVEFLVSFYNNEISEKSEIFDDQFSVERPDGSNFTLKIRSTKLEDSAMYFCASSTQGGPIYEQYFGPGTRLTVT.

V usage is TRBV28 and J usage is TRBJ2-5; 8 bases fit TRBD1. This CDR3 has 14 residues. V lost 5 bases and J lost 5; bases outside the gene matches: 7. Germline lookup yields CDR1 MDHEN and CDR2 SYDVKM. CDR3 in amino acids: CASSIKTGAETQYF. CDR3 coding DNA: TGTGCCAGCAGTATCAAGACAGGGGCCGAGACCCAGTACTTC.